This T cell receptor beta chain was recorded in a study of shared clonotypes between healthy human individuals (dated by TCRdb to the early 2020s). Study-wide context: The cohort included a few men and a couple of women between 18 and 49 years of age. For each donor, three plates each were used for CD4 naive and CD4 memory, two plates were used for CD8 naive, and one plate was used for CD8 memory. Blood TCR repertoires of roughly five healthy adults were deeply sequenced to estimate repertoire size and the extent of clonotype sharing between individuals. Libraries were prepared and TCR repertoires were sequenced by different laboratories using diverse techniques, in order to increase sequencing depth and limit assay-specific biases. Each donor's leukapheresis produced roughly between roughly 0.85 and 9 billion PBMCs.

Between the V and J ends, shortened by 4 bases and 8 bases respectively, the junction contains 15 bases. The CDR3, cysteine through phenylalanine, is 13 amino acids long. Only the CDR3 DNA is retained, 39 bases long and in frame from the first base. The germline V gene (reference sequence) sets CDR1 to SGHNT and CDR2 to YYREEE. Using the deep immunoSEQ assay, TCR CDR3 regions were amplified from genomic DNA by multiplex PCR. Extracted genomic DNA from each cell subset was spread evenly across all wells of several immunoSEQ 96-well plates, with each plate serving as a replicate. Each replicate PCR for sorted subsets received about 210 ng genomic DNA, equal to 28,000 or so T cell genomes. The purified libraries were quantified using a Qubit 3.0 fluorometer, sized with a Bioanalyzer 2100, and then quantified again using the KAPA Library Quantification kit. A separate single-read 150-cycle Illumina NextSeq 550 flow cell was used to sequence each immunoSEQ 96-well plate. The authors' analysis ran thus. Because the immunoSEQ output included only junctional sequences and no quality scores, the filtering could not be the same as the filtering used for full-length reads. To assign V/J genes and CDR3, sequences were annotated against IMGT germline references using PyIR, a Python wrapper for IgBLAST v1.9. Reads with weak V/J assignments (E-value above 1e-6), missing CDR3, stop codons, out-of-frame junctions, or ambiguous translated residues were removed. A V3J clonotype was defined by an identical inferred V gene, J gene, and CDR3 amino acid sequence. To compute the percentage overlap between repertoires, the number of shared unique clonotypes was divided by the size of the smaller repertoire. Repertoire richness was assessed with RTK rarefaction, the Chao1 estimator, and Recon v2.1 estimates of unobserved clonotypes. For all TCRbeta clonotypes obtained by the gDNA method from a few donors, generation probabilities were computed with OLGA. What TCRdb holds here is the immuneACCESS table cut down to in-frame rearrangements. Part of the clones is not present; checked against another copy, under half of the missing clones reflect an unresolved V gene, and the others are unexplained. V and J calls plus clone size are reproduced from that table; the DNA served to infer D and trimming. Within this sample are some 650,000 clones, with less than 98% of them counted one time only. The ten largest clonotypes hold about 0.06% of the sample.

General findings and caveats noted by the study authors: Only blood was sampled, and tissue TCR repertoires likely differ from those in blood. Pairwise subsampling indicated that sequencing depth was expected to affect the degree of clonotype sharing among donors. Even with the large sequencing depth, rarefaction of the sorted-subset datasets indicated that sequencing was incomplete. Because the study included only a small number of donors, the genetic and exposure-history diversity represented was limited. Naive subsets generally had larger estimated clonotype richness than memory subsets. Sharing across a few donors was observed for roughly 5.4% of naive CD4, under 4% of naive CD8, over 2% of memory CD4, and about 0.4% of memory CD8 clonotypes. Clonotypes shared by all four sorted-subset donors showed higher generation probabilities than non-shared clonotypes.

Remarks on this clone: What antigen it recognizes has not been identified. No much larger clone is present one base from it, and per-base qualities are unavailable.

Donors were healthy HIV-negative adults with no recently reported acute infections or vaccinations. Every donor was a Caucasian adult residing in Nashville, Tennessee, USA. Magnetic negative selection was used to enrich CD4+ T cells, after which naive cells were positively selected on CD45RA and the negative fraction became the memory subset. Blood was obtained by leukapheresis, after which PBMCs were separated by Ficoll-Histopaque density gradient centrifugation and cryopreserved in liquid nitrogen vapor phase. Analytical flow cytometry was used to check the purity and quantity of each magnetically sorted T cell population. Each sorted fraction had its genomic DNA isolated and then quantified by UV absorbance on a Nanodrop 2000c.

This receptor was identified in a woman in her twenties or thirties in good health. Sequenced input: naive CD4+ T cells sorted from blood. The label giving this sample's cell subset or site can be read as: CD45RA+ positively selected. The rearrangement joined TRBV5-4 to TRBJ1-2; the D region possibly corresponds to TRBD1 (5 bases align). CDR3 reads: CASSRTGERGYTF. DNA sequence: TGTGCCAGCAGCCGGACGGGGGAAAGGGGCTACACCTTC.